This TCR beta chain was captured in a study of beta chain features in type 1 diabetes. Overall study: Cell yields, gender and age were comparable in patients and healthy donors. Taken together, all samples contributed some 98 million examined sorted cells.

Germline assignment: CDR1 MDHEN and CDR2 SYDVKM. The V end lost 4 bases, the J end lost 9 bases, and 7 bases lay between the germline ends. This CDR3 is built from 11 residues. Many counts were recorded for this clone. The antigen remains unidentified. Broader study findings: Insertion counts at VDJ junctions were lower in type 1 diabetes patients, who also showed more deletions there. In every one of the four CD4+ subsets, TCRB CDR3s were moderately but significantly shorter in Type 1 diabetes patients. TCRB repertoires of naive, central memory and Treg cells appeared more similar among patients than among healthy donors.

The study reverse transcribed the entire isolated RNA, so it sequenced expressed TCRB transcripts. The table came from immunoSEQ multiplex PCR; TCRdb's copy has only in-frame clones and leaves some out. The table includes about 740,000 clones, under 15% detected once. The chain uses TRBV28 and TRBJ2-1; D uncertain. The sequence was collected from a man between 18 and 29 years old with type 1 diabetes. Sequences were obtained from naive CD4+ T cells from blood. CDR3 region: CASSSSGEQFF. The CDR3 DNA reads as TGTGCCAGCAGTTCCTCTGGTGAGCAGTTCTTC.